The rows below give T cell receptor beta chains drawn from one sample of a study of blood T cell repertoires in COVID-19. TCRdb's copy holds only in-frame clones and misses some; the assay was immunoSEQ multiplex PCR. The table has around 100,000 clones, roughly 80% seen once. Sequencing was performed on peripheral blood. Receptor source: a man in his sixties or seventies with acute or convalescent COVID-19. Each CDR3 is given with its conserved first and last residue. The D gene is left open where the match is weak. Part of the rows lack a size; the others show once, few, many or a class for expanded clones.

V gene,D gene,J gene,clone size,CDR3 DNA,CDR3 protein
TRBV6-1,TRBD1,TRBJ1-6,NA,TGTGCCAGCAGTGAGACAGGGGAGCCCTATAATTCACCCCTCCACTTT,CASSETGEPYNSPLHF
TRBV28,NA,TRBJ1-2,NA,TGTGCCAGCAGTTTTGGGGCCATGGGCCGAAACTATGGCTACACCTTC,CASSFGAMGRNYGYTF
TRBV6-6,NA,TRBJ2-7,NA,TGTGCCAGCAGTTACTCGAGCTACGAGCAGTACTTC,CASSYSSYEQYF
TRBV24-1,NA,TRBJ1-2,NA,TGTGCCACCAGTGATAGGGACATTTATGGCTACACCTTC,CATSDRDIYGYTF
TRBV5-1,TRBD1,TRBJ1-2,NA,TGCGCCAGCAGCCCCACCCCGACAGGGTCTAACTATGGCTACACCTTC,CASSPTPTGSNYGYTF
TRBV9,NA,TRBJ2-5,NA,TGTGCCAGCAGCGTAGGAGGCGGGGGCCGAGGGGAGACCCAGTACTTC,CASSVGGGGRGETQYF
TRBV12-3/TRBV12-4,NA,TRBJ2-3,once,TGTGCCAGCAGACCTACAGGGACAGATACGCAGTATTTT,CASRPTGTDTQYF
TRBV5-1,NA,TRBJ1-1,NA,TGCGCCAGCAGCTCGCAGGGTTCCACTGAAGCTTTCTTT,CASSSQGSTEAFF
TRBV6-4,NA,TRBJ2-2,once,TGTGCCAGCACCGCATTTTCAGGGGCGCCAACCGGGGAGCTGTTTTTT,CASTAFSGAPTGELFF
TRBV28,NA,TRBJ2-5,NA,TGTGCCAGCAGTTTAGCAGGGTCTAGGCAGACCCAGTACTTC,CASSLAGSRQTQYF
TRBV28,TRBD1,TRBJ2-1,NA,TGTGCCAGCAGTCCCAGGGGGCTCGAGCAGTTCTTC,CASSPRGLEQFF
TRBV11-2,NA,TRBJ1-5,NA,TGTGCCAGCAGCTTCAATGGCAGGGCGGGGTATAGCAATCAGCCCCAGCATTTT,CASSFNGRAGYSNQPQHF
TRBV28,TRBD1,TRBJ2-1,NA,TGTGCCACCGACGACCGGGACAGGATCTACAATGAGCAGTTCTTC,CATDDRDRIYNEQFF
TRBV6-1,NA,TRBJ2-4,NA,TGTGCCAGCAGTGATTTGACCCGAGGTAACATTCAGTACTTC,CASSDLTRGNIQYF
TRBV5-4,NA,TRBJ1-1,NA,TGTGCCAGCAGCCACAGGACCGAGAGCACTGAAGCTTTCTTT,CASSHRTESTEAFF
TRBV7-2,TRBD2,TRBJ2-7,NA,TGTGCCAGCAGTTCTAGCGGGGGGGCCTTCTACGAGCAGTACTTC,CASSSSGGAFYEQYF